The sequence of this T cell receptor beta chain was determined in a study of T cell responses to AZD1222 COVID-19 vaccine. In regard to this clone: The antigen remains undetermined.

The trim removed 4 bases at V and 8 bases at J, leaving 7 bases unmatched. The CDR3 length is 13 residues. The germline CDR1 and CDR2 sequences are LNHDA and SQIVND (reference sequence). This table comes from immunoSEQ multiplex PCR, and its TCRdb copy is limited to in-frame clones, with some not included. The repertoire table contains under 150,000 clones. Whole-study findings and limits: The donor cohort was predominantly white British with a female majority, and clonal diversity may have been underestimated. Researchers report vaccine-associated CD4 TCRs spanning spike, with dominance at 160-218 and 743-854.

This receptor was identified in an adult in good health. The chain combines TRBV19 with TRBJ1-2; TRBD1 aligns across 7 bases. The sequencing input was peripheral blood. The CDR3 sequence: CASSTGQVFGYTF. The CDR3 DNA is TGTGCCAGTAGTACAGGACAGGTTTTCGGCTACACCTTC. Filled out from reference TRBV19 and TRBJ1-2, the complete variable domain reads DGGITQSPKYLFRKEGQNVTLSCEQNLNHDAMYWYRQDPGQGLRLIYYSQIVNDFQKGDIAEGYSVSREKKESFPLTVTSAQKNPTAFYLCASSTGQVFGYTFGSGTRLTVV.